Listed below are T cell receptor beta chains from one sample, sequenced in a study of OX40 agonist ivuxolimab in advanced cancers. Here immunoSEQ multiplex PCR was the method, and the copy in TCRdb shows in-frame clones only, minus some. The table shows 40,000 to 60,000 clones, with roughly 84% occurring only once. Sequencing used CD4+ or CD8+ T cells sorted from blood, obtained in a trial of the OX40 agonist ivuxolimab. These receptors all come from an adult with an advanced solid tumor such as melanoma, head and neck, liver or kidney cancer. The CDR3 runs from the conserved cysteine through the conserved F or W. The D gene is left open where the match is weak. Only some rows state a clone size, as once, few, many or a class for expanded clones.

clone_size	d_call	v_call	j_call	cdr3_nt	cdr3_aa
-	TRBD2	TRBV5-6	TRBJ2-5	TGTGCCAGCAGCCCTTCTAGCGGGGGTGAGACCCAGTACTTC	CASSPSSGGETQYF
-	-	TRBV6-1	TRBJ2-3	TGTGCCAGCAGTGATCTTCGGTCTTATTCAGATACGCAGTATTTT	CASSDLRSYSDTQYF
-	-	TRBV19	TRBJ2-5	TGTGCCAGTAGTATTGGCAGGTTCCAAGAGACCCAGTACTTC	CASSIGRFQETQYF
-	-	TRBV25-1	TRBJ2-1	TGTGCCAGCAGTACCGGGGGCGCTGAGCAGTTCTTC	CASSTGGAEQFF
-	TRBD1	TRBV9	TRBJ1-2	TGTGCCAGCAGCCCCGGAGGGGGCAGGGGAGACTATGGCTACACCTTC	CASSPGGGRGDYGYTF
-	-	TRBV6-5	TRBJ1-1	TGTGCCAGCAGCCAGACAGGCTTGGGGACTGAAGCTTTCTTT	CASSQTGLGTEAFF
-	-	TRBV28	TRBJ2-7	TGTGCCAGCAGTCTTGACATCCTTGGTCGCGAGCAGTACTTC	CASSLDILGREQYF
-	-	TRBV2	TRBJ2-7	TGTGCCAGCCGACCCCAACCAGGATCCCGGGAGCAGTACTTC	CASRPQPGSREQYF
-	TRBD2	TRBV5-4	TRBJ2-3	TGTGCCAGCAGCTTGCGCCTAGCGGGGGGTTTTGGGTGGATGCAGTATTTT	CASSLRLAGGFGWMQYF
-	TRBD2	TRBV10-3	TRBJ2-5	TGTGCCATCGGGGGGGGTGAGACCCAGTACTTC	CAIGGGETQYF
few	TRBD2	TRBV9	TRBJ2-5	TGTGCCAGCAGCGCCATCCCACTAGCGGGGTTCCAAGAGACCCAGTACTTC	CASSAIPLAGFQETQYF
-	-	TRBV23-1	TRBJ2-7	TGCGCCACTAAACGAAGTGGGTACGAGCAGTACTTC	CATKRSGYEQYF
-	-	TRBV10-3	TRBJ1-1	TGTGCCATCAGTCGGCGACCGGGGTTCCTGGCAGACACTGAAGCTTTCTTT	CAISRRPGFLADTEAFF
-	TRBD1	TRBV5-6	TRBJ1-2	TGTGCCAGCAGCTTGAAAACTGGGACAGGACACTTC	CASSLKTGTGHF
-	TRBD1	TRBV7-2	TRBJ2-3	TGTGCCAGCAGCTTAGTCCGGGAAGGGACAGGGGAGTTGAATACGCAGTATTTT	CASSLVREGTGELNTQYF
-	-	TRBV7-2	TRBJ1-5	TGTGCCAGCAGCCCCCACATGGCTCAGCCCCAGCATTTT	CASSPHMAQPQHF
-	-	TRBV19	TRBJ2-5	TGTGCCAGCTCCGAGGGGAGACAAGAGACCCAGTACTTC	CASSEGRQETQYF
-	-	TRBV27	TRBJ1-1	TGTGCCAGCAGTCGGGTGAACACTGAAGCTTTCTTT	CASSRVNTEAFF
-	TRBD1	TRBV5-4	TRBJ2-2	TGTGCCAGCAGAAGGGGCGGACAGGTTGTCGGGGAGCTGTTTTTT	CASRRGGQVVGELFF
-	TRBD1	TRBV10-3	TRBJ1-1	TGTGCCATCAGTGAGCCAGGGGGCCGAGGCACTGAAGCTTTCTTT	CAISEPGGRGTEAFF
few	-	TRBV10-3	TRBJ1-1	TGTGCCATCAGTGAAAACAGGGCGGGTTACACTGAAGCTTTCTTT	CAISENRAGYTEAFF
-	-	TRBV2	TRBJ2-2	TGTGCCAGCAGTAGGGGGATGACCGGGGAGCTGTTTTTT	CASSRGMTGELFF
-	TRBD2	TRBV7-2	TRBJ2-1	TGTGCCAGCAGCACCTCCTCACTAGCGGGGGGCTACTACAATGAGCAGTTCTTC	CASSTSSLAGGYYNEQFF
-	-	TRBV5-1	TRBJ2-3	TGCGCCAGCAGCTTGTTCTCGAAGGACACAGATACGCAGTATTTT	CASSLFSKDTDTQYF
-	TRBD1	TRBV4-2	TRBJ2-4	TGTGCCAGCAGCCAAGAAGGGACAGGGAGGTCCAAAAACATTCAGTACTTC	CASSQEGTGRSKNIQYF
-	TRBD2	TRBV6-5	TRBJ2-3	TGTGCCAGCAGTGAAGCGGGGGCAGATACGCAGTATTTT	CASSEAGADTQYF
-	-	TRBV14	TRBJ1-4	TGTGCCAGCAGCCAAACCCAGGGGATGGCTAAACTGTTTTTT	CASSQTQGMAKLFF
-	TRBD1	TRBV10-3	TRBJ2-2	TGTGCCATCAGTGAGGAGACAGGGTACACCGGGGAGCTGTTTTTT	CAISEETGYTGELFF
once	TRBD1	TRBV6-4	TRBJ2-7	TGTGCCAGCAGCGGGACAGGGAGAATCTGGTACGAGCAGTACTTC	CASSGTGRIWYEQYF
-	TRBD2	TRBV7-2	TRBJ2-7	TGTGCCAGCAGCTTGGCGGGAGCCTACGAGCAGTACTTC	CASSLAGAYEQYF
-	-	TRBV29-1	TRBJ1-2	TGCAGCGTGGAGAACTATGGCTACACCTTC	CSVENYGYTF